This T cell receptor (beta chain) was captured in a study of regulatory T cells in long-lasting Graves disease. Documented time point: newly diagnosed GD, antithyroid drugs for less than 3 months. RNA from PBMCs was the source of the TCR library. This CDR3 comprises 16 residues. V lost 0 bases, J lost 4 bases, and 7 bases stayed unmatched. From germline, CDR1 is DFQATT and CDR2 SNEGSKA (reference sequence). Sequencing libraries for TCR beta were prepared with iRepertoire HTBI primers and Arm-PCR of CDR3 regions. TCRdb processed the multiplex PCR reads anew with MiXCR; each CDR3 protein has one entry. The sample has about 620,000 distinct CDR3 sequences, under 20% seen once. These data were also reused for a study on T cells in Graves' hyperthyroidism and ophthalmopathy. That work states: Ophthalmopathy onset followed model prediction by a median approximately 6.2 months.

This receptor was obtained from a woman in her thirties with Graves disease. Source: peripheral blood mononuclear cells (PBMCs), taken at new diagnosis, from a patient treated with antithyroid drugs. The rearrangement joins TRBV20-1 to TRBJ2-2, with TRBD2 matching over 8 bases. This CDR3 reads CSARDFGRAGTGELFF. The CDR3 DNA sequence: TGCAGTGCTAGAGATTTCGGGAGGGCGGGCACCGGGGAGCTGTTTTTT.